These T cell receptor beta chains were read from a single sample in a study of human T cells and chemical hapten exposure. Via MiXCR, TCRdb re-called the RACE reads, giving one row per CDR3 protein. The data show about 360,000 distinct CDR3 sequences, 4% to 5.5% seen once. The material sequenced was whole blood, taken in connection with sensitization to the hapten diphenylcyclopropenone (DPC). The receptors were sampled from a woman in her 50s with alopecia areata. Some clones in this sample may be carry-over from other donors' samples. Each CDR3 is given with its conserved first and last residue. D genes are given only for firm matches. Clone size is shown for a subset of rows, as once, few, many or a class of expanded clone.

J: TRBJ2-7
size: few
D: TRBD2
V: TRBV20-1
CDR3: CSARRGRAYEQYF
DNA: TGCAGTGCTAGACGCGGGAGGGCCTACGAGCAGTACTTC

J: TRBJ2-2
size: .
D: TRBD2
V: TRBV5-1
CDR3: CASSLERERFTGELFF
DNA: TGCGCCAGCAGCTTGGAGCGGGAGAGGTTCACCGGGGAGCTGTTTTTT

J: TRBJ2-2
size: many
D: .
V: TRBV20-1
CDR3: CSARKEPVGTGELFF
DNA: TGCAGTGCTCGAAAGGAGCCAGTAGGTACCGGGGAGCTGTTTTTT

J: TRBJ2-3
size: many
D: TRBD1
V: TRBV18
CDR3: CASSPGTGGTDTQYF
DNA: TGTGCCAGCTCACCAGGGACAGGGGGCACAGATACGCAGTATTTT

J: TRBJ2-7
size: many
D: .
V: TRBV12-3/TRBV12-4
CDR3: CASSLSEGSYEQYF
DNA: TGTGCCAGCAGTTTAAGCGAGGGATCCTACGAGCAGTACTTC

J: TRBJ2-2
size: few
D: TRBD2
V: TRBV12-3/TRBV12-4
CDR3: CASRDGLAAYTNTGELFF
DNA: TGTGCCAGCAGAGACGGACTAGCGGCATATACGAACACCGGGGAGCTGTTTTTT

J: TRBJ2-7
size: .
D: .
V: TRBV11-2
CDR3: CASSPRRVGGLEQYF
DNA: TGTGCCAGCAGCCCCCGTCGGGTCGGGGGCTTGGAGCAGTACTTC

J: TRBJ2-7
size: many
D: .
V: TRBV20-1
CDR3: CSARDERGEAYEQYF
DNA: TGCAGTGCTAGAGATGAAAGGGGAGAAGCCTACGAGCAGTACTTC

J: TRBJ2-1
size: .
D: TRBD2
V: TRBV10-2
CDR3: CASSESRGTSGSNEQFF
DNA: TGCGCCAGCAGTGAGTCGAGAGGGACTAGCGGGAGTAATGAGCAGTTCTTC

J: TRBJ1-2
size: few
D: TRBD1
V: TRBV28
CDR3: CASSVGQDQVYGYTF
DNA: TGTGCCAGCAGTGTCGGACAGGATCAAGTCTATGGCTACACCTTC

J: TRBJ2-1
size: many
D: TRBD2
V: TRBV29-1
CDR3: CSVPPGLAHNEQFF
DNA: TGCAGCGTCCCTCCGGGACTAGCTCACAATGAGCAGTTCTTC

J: TRBJ1-2
size: many
D: .
V: TRBV29-1
CDR3: CSVNPGTVYGYTF
DNA: TGCAGCGTAAACCCCGGGACCGTCTATGGCTACACCTTC

J: TRBJ1-2
size: .
D: .
V: TRBV6-2/TRBV6-3
CDR3: CASSFVDKVYGYTF
DNA: TGTGCCAGCAGTTTCGTTGATAAGGTCTATGGCTACACCTTC

J: TRBJ2-6
size: .
D: .
V: TRBV7-8
CDR3: CASSLGLWGPGANVLTF
DNA: TGTGCCAGCAGCTTAGGACTCTGGGGTCCTGGGGCCAACGTCCTGACTTTC

J: TRBJ2-2
size: many
D: TRBD2
V: TRBV20-1
CDR3: CSAGTSGTGELFF
DNA: TGCAGTGCTGGGACTAGCGGAACCGGGGAGCTGTTTTTT

J: TRBJ1-1
size: .
D: TRBD1
V: TRBV5-1
CDR3: CASRQGTTEAFF
DNA: TGCGCCAGCCGACAGGGGACAACTGAAGCTTTCTTT

J: TRBJ1-4
size: .
D: .
V: TRBV20-1
CDR3: CSARPQGNEKLFF
DNA: TGCAGTGCTCGACCCCAGGGCAATGAAAAACTGTTTTTT

J: TRBJ2-3
size: few
D: TRBD2
V: TRBV20-1
CDR3: CSAIFAGLSRHTDTQYF
DNA: TGCAGTGCTATTTTTGCGGGACTATCCCGTCACACAGATACGCAGTATTTT

J: TRBJ2-3
size: many
D: TRBD2
V: TRBV7-2
CDR3: CASRGLGVADTQYF
DNA: TGTGCCAGCAGGGGACTAGGGGTGGCAGATACGCAGTATTTT

J: TRBJ2-7
size: .
D: TRBD1
V: TRBV27
CDR3: CASTDRGGYEQYF
DNA: TGTGCCAGCACCGACAGGGGAGGCTACGAGCAGTACTTC

J: TRBJ2-3
size: few
D: .
V: TRBV2
CDR3: CASSRLNTDTQYF
DNA: TGTGCCAGCAGTCGACTGAACACAGATACGCAGTATTTT

J: TRBJ2-7
size: many
D: .
V: TRBV6-6
CDR3: CASSYIQGTGDEQYF
DNA: TGTGCCAGCAGTTACATACAGGGTACGGGCGACGAGCAGTACTTC

J: TRBJ2-7
size: many
D: .
V: TRBV27
CDR3: CASSPRQEGEQYF
DNA: TGTGCCAGCAGTCCGAGACAGGAGGGGGAGCAGTACTTC

J: TRBJ2-1
size: many
D: .
V: TRBV6-2/TRBV6-3
CDR3: CASRLGLRLSHNEQFF
DNA: TGTGCCAGCAGGCTAGGACTCCGGTTATCTCACAATGAGCAGTTCTTC

J: TRBJ2-1
size: .
D: .
V: TRBV30
CDR3: CAWSVGDFPHNEQFF
DNA: TGTGCCTGGAGTGTGGGTGACTTTCCTCACAATGAGCAGTTCTTC

J: TRBJ2-5
size: .
D: TRBD1
V: TRBV6-6
CDR3: CASRGPPGQGQETQYF
DNA: TGTGCCAGCAGGGGACCCCCGGGACAGGGACAAGAGACCCAGTACTTC

J: TRBJ2-1
size: many
D: TRBD2
V: TRBV6-2/TRBV6-3
CDR3: CASTFALPGLAGGSPYNEQFF
DNA: TGTGCCAGCACCTTTGCCCTACCGGGACTAGCGGGAGGATCACCCTACAATGAGCAGTTCTTC

J: TRBJ2-5
size: once
D: .
V: TRBV14
CDR3: CASSQGWAETQYF
DNA: TGTGCCAGCAGCCAAGGCTGGGCGGAAACCCAGTACTTC

J: TRBJ2-7
size: few
D: .
V: TRBV25-1
CDR3: CARRARVIRRAYEQYF
DNA: TGTGCCAGGAGGGCGAGGGTTATCCGGAGGGCGTACGAGCAGTACTTC

J: TRBJ2-5
size: many
D: .
V: TRBV2
CDR3: CASRRRLPEQETQYF
DNA: TGTGCCAGCAGGCGAAGGCTCCCGGAACAAGAGACCCAGTACTTC

J: TRBJ2-1
size: .
D: .
V: TRBV3-1
CDR3: CVSSLRGARITNEQFF
DNA: TGTGTCAGCAGCCTCAGGGGCGCGCGGATCACCAATGAGCAGTTCTTC

J: TRBJ1-5
size: .
D: .
V: TRBV28
CDR3: CASSPALYSNQPQHF
DNA: TGTGCCAGCAGTCCGGCGCTTTATAGCAATCAGCCCCAGCATTTT

J: TRBJ2-7
size: many
D: TRBD2
V: TRBV2
CDR3: CASTGLAAYEQYF
DNA: TGTGCCAGCACAGGACTAGCGGCCTACGAGCAGTACTTC

J: TRBJ2-2
size: few
D: TRBD1
V: TRBV3-1
CDR3: CASSQARPGGWTGELFF
DNA: TGTGCCAGCAGCCAAGCAAGGCCAGGGGGATGGACCGGGGAGCTGTTTTTT

J: TRBJ1-1
size: many
D: .
V: TRBV4-1
CDR3: CASSQTETWLNTEAFF
DNA: TGCGCCAGCAGCCAAACAGAGACATGGCTGAACACTGAAGCTTTCTTT

J: TRBJ2-2
size: few
D: TRBD1
V: TRBV29-1
CDR3: CSVDTGGTSGELFF
DNA: TGCAGCGTTGATACAGGGGGCACGTCCGGGGAGCTGTTTTTT

J: TRBJ2-7
size: many
D: .
V: TRBV4-2
CDR3: CASSQDLGSSYEQYF
DNA: TGTGCCAGCAGCCAAGATCTTGGCTCCTCCTACGAGCAGTACTTC

J: TRBJ2-1
size: .
D: TRBD2
V: TRBV30
CDR3: CASVGGGPYNEQFF
DNA: TGTGCCTCCGTTGGGGGAGGGCCTTACAATGAGCAGTTCTTC

J: TRBJ1-1
size: many
D: TRBD1
V: TRBV29-1
CDR3: CSGSQGAGNTEAFF
DNA: TGCAGCGGCTCACAGGGGGCCGGGAACACTGAAGCTTTCTTT

J: TRBJ1-1
size: few
D: .
V: TRBV12-3/TRBV12-4
CDR3: CASSLRGYQAFF
DNA: TGTGCCAGCAGTTTACGGGGGTATCAAGCTTTCTTT

J: TRBJ2-1
size: few
D: TRBD1
V: TRBV5-6
CDR3: CASSLGTGTGQFF
DNA: TGTGCCAGCAGCTTGGGCACCGGGACAGGGCAGTTCTTC

J: TRBJ1-1
size: .
D: .
V: TRBV4-1
CDR3: CASSQDGYTEAFF
DNA: TGCGCCAGCAGCCAAGACGGCTACACTGAAGCTTTCTTT